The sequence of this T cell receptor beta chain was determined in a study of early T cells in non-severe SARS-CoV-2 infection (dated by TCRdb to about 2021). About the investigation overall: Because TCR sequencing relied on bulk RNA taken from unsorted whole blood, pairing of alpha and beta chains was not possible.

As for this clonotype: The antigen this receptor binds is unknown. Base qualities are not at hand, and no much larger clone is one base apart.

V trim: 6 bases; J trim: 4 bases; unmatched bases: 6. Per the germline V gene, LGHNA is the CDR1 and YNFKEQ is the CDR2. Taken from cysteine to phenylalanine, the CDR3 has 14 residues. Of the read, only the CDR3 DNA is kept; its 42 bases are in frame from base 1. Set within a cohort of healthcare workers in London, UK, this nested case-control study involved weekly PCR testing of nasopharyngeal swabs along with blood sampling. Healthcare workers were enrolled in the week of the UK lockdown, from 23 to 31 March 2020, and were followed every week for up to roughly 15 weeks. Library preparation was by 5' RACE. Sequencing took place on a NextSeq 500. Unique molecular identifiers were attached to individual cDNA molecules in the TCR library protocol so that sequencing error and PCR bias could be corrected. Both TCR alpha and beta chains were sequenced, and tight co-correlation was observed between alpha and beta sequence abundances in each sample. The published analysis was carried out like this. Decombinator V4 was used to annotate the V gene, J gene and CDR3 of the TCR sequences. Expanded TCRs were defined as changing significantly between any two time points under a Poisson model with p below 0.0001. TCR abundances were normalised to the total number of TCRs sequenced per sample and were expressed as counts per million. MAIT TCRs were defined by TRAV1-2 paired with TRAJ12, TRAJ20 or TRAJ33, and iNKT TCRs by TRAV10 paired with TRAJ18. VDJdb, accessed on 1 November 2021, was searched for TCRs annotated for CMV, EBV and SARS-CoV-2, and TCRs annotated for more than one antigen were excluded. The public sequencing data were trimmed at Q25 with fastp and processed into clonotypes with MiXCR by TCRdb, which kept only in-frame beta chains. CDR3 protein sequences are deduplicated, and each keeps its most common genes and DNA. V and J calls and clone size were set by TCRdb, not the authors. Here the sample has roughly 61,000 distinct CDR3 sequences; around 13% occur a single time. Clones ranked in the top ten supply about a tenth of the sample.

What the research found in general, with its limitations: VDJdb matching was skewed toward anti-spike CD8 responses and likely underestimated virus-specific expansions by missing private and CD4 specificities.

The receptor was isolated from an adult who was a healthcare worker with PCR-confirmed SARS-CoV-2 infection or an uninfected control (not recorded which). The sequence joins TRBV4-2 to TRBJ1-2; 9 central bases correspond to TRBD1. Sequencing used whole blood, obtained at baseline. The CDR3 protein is CASSPGTGSYGYTF. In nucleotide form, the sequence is TGTGCCAGCAGTCCCGGGACAGGGAGCTATGGCTACACCTTC.